One sample yielded the 26 T cell receptor beta chains listed below, sequenced in a study of blood T cell repertoires in COVID-19. Profiled with immunoSEQ multiplex PCR; TCRdb holds only in-frame clones, not every one. The sample includes approximately 470,000 clones, 87% seen only once; the top ten take roughly 0.72%. The sample taken for sequencing was PBMCs or T cells enriched from blood (not recorded which). These receptor sequences come from a woman between 18 and 29 years old who had recovered from COVID-19.

This clone has just a few counts. V and J are TRBV5-6 and TRBJ1-1, with TRBD1 as a possible D gene (6 bases). The CDR3 sequence is 12 residues long. V dropped 5 bases and J dropped 4 bases, with 9 bases sitting between them. CDR1 and CDR2 from the germline V gene are SGHDT and YYEEEE. The CDR3 bases are TGTGCCAGCAGGAACAGGGTCACTGAAGCTTTCTTT. This codes for CASRNRVTEAFF.

J is TRBJ2-2 and V is TRBV12-3 or TRBV12-4, with unresolved D. Trimming cost V 4 bases and J 3 bases, with 3 bases left between them. The CDR3 is made up of 12 amino acids. CDR3 nucleotides: TGTGCCAGCAGTTCGTACACCGGGGAGCTGTTTTTT. It encodes CASSSYTGELFF.

J is TRBJ1-4 and V is TRBV30, with unresolved D. This CDR3 has 13 residues. Trimming took 1 base from V and 6 from J, leaving 9 bases between them. Per the germline V gene, CDR1 is GTSNPN and CDR2 is SVGIG (reference sequence). Here the CDR3 reads CAWSDSSHEKLFF. In nucleotides, the CDR3 is TGTGCCTGGAGTGACAGCTCGCATGAAAAACTGTTTTTT.

J is TRBJ2-7 and V is TRBV28, with a weak D call TRBD1 (7 bases). CDR1 is MDHEN and CDR2 is SYDVKM in the germline V gene. The CDR3 consists of 15 residues. V lost 6 bases and J lost 2, with 17 bases in between. CDR3: CASRKESGGTYEQYF. The CDR3 nucleotides are TGTGCCAGCAGGAAGGAATCAGGGGGGACCTACGAGCAGTACTTC.

Regarding this clone: The same CDR3 can be traced to other DNA sequences in this sample. The chain carries TRBV3-1 (or the pseudogene TRBV3-2) and TRBJ1-3; no clear D gene. The CDR3 runs to 13 residues. CDR1 is LGHDT and CDR2 is YNNKEL in the germline V gene (reference sequence). Deletions cut 3 bases from V and 2 bases from J, with 5 bases between. This CDR3 is CASSQGAGNTIYF. The DNA of the CDR3 is TGTGCCAGCAGCCAGGGAGCTGGAAACACCATATATTTT.

The CDR3 DNA reads TGCGCCAGCAGCCAGGTCCTAAGCTCTGGAAACACCATATATTTT. Its protein product is CASSQVLSSGNTIYF. This chain uses TRBV4-1 with TRBJ1-3; D is undetermined. The CDR3 covers 15 residues. The germline V gene has CDR1 MGHRA and CDR2 YSYEKL. Trimming took 3 bases from V and 0 from J, leaving 9 bases between them.

The chain uses TRBV11-2 and TRBJ2-5; D gene ambiguous. The V end was cut by 1 base, the J end by 2 bases, with 8 bases between. The CDR3 consists of 14 residues. Germline V lookup: CDR1 SGHAT, CDR2 FQNNGV. CDR3 sequence reads: CASSLGPVQETQYF. CDR3 bases: TGTGCCAGCAGCTTAGGCCCAGTTCAAGAGACCCAGTACTTC.

J is TRBJ2-3 and V is TRBV27; tentative D call: TRBD2 (6 bases). V gave up 7 bases and J gave up 6 bases, with 11 bases separating them. The germline V gene has CDR1 MNHEY and CDR2 SMNVEV (reference sequence). This CDR3 region has 12 residues. CDR3 sequence reads: CASNSGGDTQYF. The CDR3, as DNA: TGTGCCAGCAATAGCGGTGGGGATACGCAGTATTTT.

At least ten counts were recorded for this clone. The gene calls are TRBV28 and TRBJ1-6; 7 bases agree with TRBD1. Trimming removed 6 bases from V and 10 bases from J; junction bases left unmatched: 9. CDR1 and CDR2 (germline): MDHEN, SYDVKM. The CDR3 consists of 14 residues. CDR3 sequence (DNA): TGTGCCAGCAGACTAGACAGGGCAAGCTCACCCCTCCACTTT. Its protein product is CASRLDRASSPLHF.

V usage is TRBV10-3 and J usage is TRBJ2-1, with 11 bases that match TRBD1. V shed 6 bases, J shed 7 bases, and the junction held 8 bases outside the gene matches. The CDR3 consists of 15 residues. The V gene's germline CDR1 is ENHRY and CDR2 SYGVKD. CDR3 bases: TGTGCCATCAGCCAAGTAGGGACAGGGGGGAATGAGCAGTTCTTC. Encoded protein: CAISQVGTGGNEQFF.

This clone was seen only once. The chain has TRBV2 and TRBJ1-2; perhaps TRBD1 as D (5 bases). There are 14 residues in the CDR3. The V gene lost 6 bases and the J gene lost 3 bases, with 14 bases spanning the gap. Germline loops: CDR1 SNHLY, CDR2 FYNNEI. The CDR3 bases are TGTGCCAGCAGCGCCGATGGGGGGGACTATGGCTACACCTTC. Amino acid sequence: CASSADGGDYGYTF. Combining the CDR3 with reference TRBV2 and TRBJ1-2 gives the whole variable domain EPEVTQTPSHQVTQMGQEVILRCVPISNHLYFYWYRQILGQKVEFLVSFYNNEISEKSEIFDDQFSVERPDGSNFTLKIRSTKLEDSAMYFCASSADGGDYGYTFGSGTRLTVV.

The gene calls are TRBV6-5 and TRBJ2-2; 7 nucleotides align to TRBD1. The CDR3 has 15 residues. CDR1 and CDR2 from the germline V gene are MNHEY and SVGAGI. The ends lost 10 bases at V and 2 bases at J; junction bases unmatched: 10. The CDR3 coding sequence is TGTGCCACCGACAGGGCGTTTGATAACACCGGGGAGCTGTTTTTT. This gives the protein CATDRAFDNTGELFF.

The V gene is TRBV10-3, the J gene TRBJ2-7; D is ambiguous. Trimming stripped 8 bases from V and 4 bases from J, with 6 bases between. The CDR3 sequence is 10 residues long. Germline loops: CDR1 ENHRY, CDR2 SYGVKD. In DNA form, the CDR3 reads TGTGCCATCGCCAGGTACGAGCAGTACTTC. Translated: CAIARYEQYF.

The chain uses TRBV2 and TRBJ1-1, with D maybe TRBD1 (6 bases). Germline lookup yields CDR1 SNHLY and CDR2 FYNNEI. CDR3 length equals 15 residues. V lost 6 bases to trimming and J lost 3 bases, with 17 bases between them. The CDR3 here is CASSDHRVADTEAFF. In DNA form, the CDR3 reads TGTGCCAGCAGCGATCACAGGGTTGCGGACACTGAAGCTTTCTTT.

A word on this clone: Other DNA sequences of this sample code for an identical CDR3. This CDR3 reads CASSPLNSPLHF. The CDR3 DNA is TGTGCCAGCAGTCCCCTTAATTCACCCCTCCACTTT. This rearrangement joins TRBV28 to TRBJ1-6; no firm D call. This CDR3 is 12 amino acids long. Trimming removed 5 bases from V and 6 bases from J, with 5 bases in between. From germline, CDR1 is MDHEN and CDR2 SYDVKM.

The genes are TRBV9 and TRBJ2-5; 8 bases are shared with TRBD2. V lost 3 bases and J lost 7; bases outside the gene matches: 11. Germline CDR1 and CDR2: SGDLS and YYNGEE. The CDR3 runs to 15 residues. The CDR3 DNA reads TGTGCCAGCAGCGCCGGACTAGCTGGGGGGGGGACCCAGTACTTC. Encoded protein: CASSAGLAGGGTQYF. Full variable domain (missing parts from reference TRBV9 and TRBJ2-5): DSGVTQTPKHLITATGQRVTLRCSPRSGDLSVYWYQQSLDQGLQFLIQYYNGEERAKGNILERFSAQQFPDLHSELNLSSLELGDSALYFCASSAGLAGGGTQYFGPGTRLLVL.

V is TRBV19 and J is TRBJ1-1; possible D gene TRBD1, 6 bases. V was trimmed by 7 bases and J by 9 bases, leaving 12 bases between them. Looked up from germline, CDR1 is LNHDA and CDR2 is SQIVND (reference sequence). The CDR3 has 11 residues. The CDR3 DNA follows: TGTGCCAGTACCAATACAGGGAAAGCTTTCTTT. Its translation: CASTNTGKAFF.

The V call is TRBV5-1, the J call TRBJ2-7; D is possibly TRBD2 (6 bases). Germline CDR1 and CDR2: SGHRS and YFSETQ. This CDR3 has 16 amino acids. V lost 3 bases to trimming and J lost 0 bases, with 16 bases between them. This CDR3 is CASSSGDSLSSYEQYF. Written as DNA, the CDR3 is TGCGCCAGCAGCTCGGGGGACTCCCTGAGCTCCTACGAGCAGTACTTC.

The chain uses TRBV5-1 and TRBJ2-6, with 8 nucleotides matching TRBD1. V shed 4 bases, J shed 0 bases, and the junction held 9 bases outside the gene matches. The CDR3 runs 18 residues. The V gene's germline CDR1 is SGHRS and CDR2 YFSETQ. CDR3 sequence reads: CASSIFGQGFSGANVLTF. CDR3 DNA sequence: TGCGCCAGCAGCATCTTTGGACAGGGCTTCTCTGGGGCCAACGTCCTGACTTTC.

V is TRBV4-2 and J is TRBJ2-1; 7 bases are a match to TRBD1. Trimming took 4 bases from V and 8 from J; bases not matched to a gene: 17. The CDR3 runs to 17 residues. In germline, CDR1 is LGHNA, CDR2 YNFKEQ. The CDR3, as DNA: TGTGCCAGCAGCCTTTCACGCGAGACAGGGAGTTTAGATGAGCAGTTCTTC. It translates to CASSLSRETGSLDEQFF.

The chain couples TRBV5-1 to TRBJ2-5, with D possibly being TRBD2 (6 bases). The CDR3 consists of 14 residues. Germline V gene lookup returns CDR1 SGHRS and CDR2 YFSETQ. V was cut by 4 bases and J by 4 bases, with 14 bases left in between. The CDR3 bases are TGCGCCAGCAGCGGCGGGTTCGGGGGAGAGACCCAGTACTTC. Translating it yields CASSGGFGGETQYF.

The rearrangement joins TRBV28 to TRBJ2-7; no firm D call. CDR1 is MDHEN, CDR2 SYDVKM, per germline. V dropped 2 bases and J dropped 6 bases, with 11 bases sitting between them. This CDR3 region has 13 residues. CDR3 sequence: CASSLTYSSEQYF. The CDR3 coding sequence is TGTGCCAGCAGTTTAACCTATTCGAGCGAGCAGTACTTC.

The rearrangement links TRBV18 to TRBJ2-2; the match to TRBD2 covers 9 bases. Germline V gene lookup returns CDR1 KGHSH and CDR2 LQKENI. This CDR3 region has 16 residues. V gave up 3 bases and J gave up 4 bases; unmatched junction bases: 6. The chain's CDR3 is CASSPLAGDLTGELFF. The DNA for the CDR3 is TGTGCCAGCTCACCCTTAGCGGGGGACCTCACCGGGGAGCTGTTTTTT.

The chain joins TRBV3-1 (or the pseudogene TRBV3-2) to TRBJ2-3; D is possibly TRBD2 (5 bases). This CDR3 is built from 13 residues. V lost 1 base and J lost 5, with 7 bases in between. The germline gives CDR1 LGHDT, CDR2 YNNKEL (reference sequence). This CDR3 is CASSQASGDTQYF. The CDR3 DNA is TGTGCCAGCAGCCAAGCCAGCGGAGATACGCAGTATTTT.

This chain joins TRBV24-1 and TRBJ2-5; 7 bases are shared with TRBD1. V trimming: 4 bases; J trimming: 5 bases; junction bases outside the gene matches: 9. This CDR3 is 15 amino acids long. The germline V gene encodes CDR1 KGHDR and CDR2 SFDVKD. The DNA of the CDR3 is TGTGCCACCAGTGACGCCGGGACAGATGGGGAGACCCAGTACTTC. Protein product: CATSDAGTDGETQYF.

The chain employs TRBV7-9 and TRBJ2-7; tentative D call: TRBD1 (5 bases). CDR3 length equals 13 residues. Deletions cut 5 bases from V and 2 bases from J, with 10 bases between. Looked up from germline, CDR1 is SEHNR and CDR2 is FQNEAQ (reference sequence). CDR3 loop: CASSPTTAYEQYF. The DNA for the CDR3 is TGTGCCAGCAGCCCAACGACAGCCTACGAGCAGTACTTC.